The clone carrying this TCR beta chain has just a few counts. This sample is drawn from a study of Ad26.COV2.S vaccination and SARS-CoV-2 variants. Whole-study context: Once, or twice with 56 days between doses, Ad26.COV2.S was given intramuscularly.

Assay used: immunoSEQ multiplex PCR; TCRdb lists only in-frame clones, some missing. The table shows about 320,000 clones, with just under 85% occurring only once. Sample treatment: 15 to 20 received Ad26.COV2.S at low or high dose, single or two shots; 5 received placebo; per-sample allocation not given. Sample collection was performed on day 63 after the first vaccine or placebo injection. This clonotype was obtained from a person between 18 and 65 years old who received the Ad26.COV2.S COVID-19 vaccine or a placebo. The material was peripheral blood, obtained in a trial of Ad26.COV2.S vaccine versus placebo.

This CDR3 is CASSLGGNTIYF. The CDR3 DNA reads TGTGCCAGCAGCTTAGGCGGAAACACCATATATTTT. The chain has TRBV7-2 and TRBJ1-3; D is undetermined. The CDR3 totals 12 residues. Trimming took 1 base from V and 4 from J, leaving 2 bases between them. Looked up from germline, CDR1 is SGHTA and CDR2 is FQGNSA.